The clone carrying this T cell receptor (beta chain) occurred many times. This specimen comes from a study of T cells in Graves' hyperthyroidism and ophthalmopathy. Regions amplified from RNA transcripts were the TCR beta CDR3 regions. TCR CDR3 underwent first-round RT-PCR with the HTBI primer set. TCRdb reprocessed the multiplex PCR reads with MiXCR, giving one entry per CDR3 protein. Of 450,000 to 600,000 distinct CDR3 sequences listed, roughly 21% are singletons. CDR3 length: 15 residues. Trimming pared 7 bases from V and 0 bases from J, leaving 18 bases between. Germline V CDR1 and CDR2: GTSNPN, SVGIG (reference sequence). PBMCs were obtained from 10 ml fresh peripheral blood.

The material sequenced was blood. This clonotype was sampled from a man aged 40-55 years with Graves' ophthalmopathy. The genes are TRBV30 and TRBJ1-2; D is ambiguous. The CDR3 protein is CASPQSSLPNYGYTF. CDR3 coding DNA: TGTGCCTCGCCTCAGAGCAGTCTCCCTAACTATGGCTACACCTTC.